The 7 T cell receptor beta chains given below trace back to one sample, sequenced in a study of shared clonotypes between healthy human individuals. Here immunoSEQ multiplex PCR was the method, and the copy in TCRdb shows in-frame clones only, minus some. Of a few million clones in the sample, approximately 95% were seen once. Sequenced input: naive CD4+ T cells from PBMCs. The subset is: CD45RA+ positively selected. The receptors stem from a man between 18 and 35 years old in good health. Some clones in this sample may be carry-over from other donors' samples.

This clone was recorded only once. The chain has TRBV5-4 and TRBJ2-3; D perhaps matches TRBD1 (5 bases). Per the germline V gene, CDR1 is SGHNT and CDR2 is YYREEE (reference sequence). The CDR3 extends over 14 amino acids. V was shortened by 0 bases and J by 5 bases, with 10 bases between the two germline ends. The CDR3 reads CASSLEQGRDTQYF. In nucleotides, the CDR3 is TGTGCCAGCAGCTTGGAGCAGGGTAGAGATACGCAGTATTTT.

Turning to this clone: The sample holds other DNA sequences that translate to the same CDR3. The gene calls are TRBV14 and TRBJ2-1; D is unresolved. CDR3 size: 14 residues. CDR1 is SGHDN and CDR2 is FVKESK in the germline V gene. The ends were cut back, 4 bases at V and 6 bases at J, with 13 bases in the middle. CDR3 sequence (DNA): TGTGCCAGCAGCCGGACCTCTGGCGTCAATGAGCAGTTCTTC. This codes for CASSRTSGVNEQFF.

The rearrangement uses TRBV5-1 and TRBJ2-3; D perhaps matches TRBD2 (5 bases). Trimming cost V 0 bases and J 6 bases, with 14 bases left between them. The CDR3 has 15 residues. Germline-derived CDR1 and CDR2 are SGHRS and YFSETQ. The CDR3 DNA follows: TGCGCCAGCAGCTTGGAACGGACTCTGAGGGATACGCAGTATTTT. Protein sequence: CASSLERTLRDTQYF.

The rearrangement joins TRBV5-1 to TRBJ2-3, with 8 bases aligning to TRBD2. The CDR3 runs 17 residues. CDR1 SGHRS and CDR2 YFSETQ come from the germline V gene. J was trimmed by 0 bases and V by 2 bases; bases with no gene match: 8. This CDR3 is CASSFTMLAGSTDTQYF. DNA for the CDR3: TGCGCCAGCAGCTTCACCATGCTAGCGGGTAGCACAGATACGCAGTATTTT.

This rearrangement joins TRBV23-1 to TRBJ2-6; 9 nucleotides align to TRBD1. TRBV23-1 is classed as an ORF, of uncertain function. Trimming removed 4 bases from V and 0 bases from J; junction bases left unmatched: 10. The CDR3 length is 19 residues. The CDR3 is CASSLPPGTGSSGANVLTF. For the CDR3, the DNA is TGCGCCAGCAGTCTTCCTCCCGGGACAGGGAGCTCTGGGGCCAACGTCCTGACTTTC.

This clone was counted only a few times. The chain carries TRBV7-2 and TRBJ1-5, with D possibly matching TRBD1 (5 bases). V was pared by 2 bases and J by 6 bases, with 8 bases between. Germline loops: CDR1 SGHTA, CDR2 FQGNSA. The CDR3 loop spans 13 amino acids. CDR3 sequence: CASSLRGFQPQHF. For the CDR3, the DNA is TGTGCCAGCAGCTTAAGGGGTTTTCAGCCCCAGCATTTT.

The chain has TRBV18 and TRBJ2-3; the match to TRBD1 covers 9 bases. The length of the CDR3 is 18 residues. Germline CDR1 KGHSH, CDR2 LQKENI. Trimming at V came to 3 bases and at J to 1 base, leaving 11 bases not matched to a gene. DNA of the CDR3: TGTGCCAGCTCACCGCGACAGGGGGATGTTTGGGGCACAGATACGCAGTATTTT. Its translation: CASSPRQGDVWGTDTQYF.